The 3 T cell receptor beta chains reported below all come from one sample, sequenced in a study of shared clonotypes between healthy human individuals. Generated by immunoSEQ multiplex PCR, the TCRdb table keeps only in-frame clones and is missing some. The data contain roughly 2 million clones, over 85% of them seen just once; the ten biggest clones take up 0.1% to 0.15%. Sample: naive CD4+ T cells sorted from blood. Indicated subset: CD45RA+ positively selected. These receptors came from a man aged 18 to 29 in good health.

The chain links TRBV5-8 to TRBJ1-5; D is ambiguous. Trimming left V 1 base short and J 2 bases short, with 10 bases between. The germline gives CDR1 SGHTS, CDR2 YDEGEE. The CDR3 sequence is 15 residues long. The DNA for the CDR3 is TGTGCCAGCAGCTTGTTAGCCGGGGGCAATCAGCCCCAGCATTTT. It translates to CASSLLAGGNQPQHF.

The chain carries TRBV6-1 and TRBJ2-2; 7 positions match TRBD1. Trimming removed 10 bases from V and 2 bases from J; junction bases left unmatched: 4. This CDR3 is built from 13 residues. Germline CDR1 reads MNHNS; CDR2 reads SASEGT. In DNA form, the CDR3 reads TGTGCCATTGGGACAGCCAACACCGGGGAGCTGTTTTTT. Translating it yields CAIGTANTGELFF.

CDR3 protein: CASSLSWGGLLNEQFF. The CDR3 DNA follows: TGTGCCAGCAGTTTAAGTTGGGGGGGACTTTTGAATGAGCAGTTCTTC. The chain has TRBV27 and TRBJ2-1; the match to TRBD2 covers 7 bases. The V segment lost 2 bases and the J segment 7 bases; nucleotides outside the gene matches: 11. Germline loops: CDR1 MNHEY, CDR2 SMNVEV (reference sequence). CDR3 size: 16 residues.